One and the same sample provided the 17 T cell receptor beta chains below, sequenced in a study of Ad26.COV2.S vaccination and SARS-CoV-2 variants. Treatment meaning: some 20 received Ad26.COV2.S at low or high dose, single or two shots; 5 received placebo; per-sample allocation not given. After the first vaccine or placebo injection, samples were drawn on day 63. Profiling relied on immunoSEQ multiplex PCR, and the TCRdb table lists in-frame clones only, not all of them. This sample has about 480,000 clones, with about 83% found just once. Sequencing was performed on peripheral blood, taken in a trial of Ad26.COV2.S vaccine versus placebo. All receptors derive from a person between 18 and 65 years old who received the Ad26.COV2.S COVID-19 vaccine or a placebo.

The chain has TRBV10-3 and TRBJ2-3; 7 bases fit TRBD1. Germline loops: CDR1 ENHRY, CDR2 SYGVKD. The CDR3 is made up of 13 amino acids. Trimming removed 7 bases from V and 2 bases from J; junction bases left unmatched: 3. DNA of the CDR3: TGTGCCATCACGGGGACAGACACAGATACGCAGTATTTT. It yields the protein CAITGTDTDTQYF.

The rearrangement joins TRBV27 to TRBJ2-1; the D is unclear. The CDR3 has 15 amino acids. The germline V and J ends were trimmed by 2 bases and 0 bases, with 8 bases remaining between them. Germline CDR1 and CDR2: MNHEY and SMNVEV (reference sequence). The CDR3 sequence is CASSLNGVSYNEQFF. For the CDR3, the DNA is TGTGCCAGCAGTTTAAACGGAGTCTCCTACAATGAGCAGTTCTTC.

The genes are TRBV7-9 and TRBJ2-2; the D gene is possibly TRBD2 (6 bases). The CDR3 is 14 amino acids. Trimming left V 5 bases short and J 3 bases short, with 10 bases between. The germline V gene encodes CDR1 SEHNR and CDR2 FQNEAQ (reference sequence). CDR3 DNA: TGTGCCAGCAGCCTGGGACTTGACACCGGGGAGCTGTTTTTT. Protein: CASSLGLDTGELFF.

This sequence joins TRBV5-1 and TRBJ1-1; no definite D call. Germline V gives CDR1 SGHRS, CDR2 YFSETQ. The CDR3 is made up of 13 amino acids. V was clipped by 0 bases and J by 8 bases, with 11 bases between them. The CDR3 sequence is CASSLVGEREAFF. Here the CDR3 DNA reads TGCGCCAGCAGCTTGGTAGGCGAACGAGAAGCTTTCTTT. Full variable domain (missing parts from reference TRBV5-1 and TRBJ1-1): KAGVTQTPRYLIKTRGQQVTLSCSPISGHRSVSWYQQTPGQGLQFLFEYFSETQRNKGNFPGRFSGRQFSNSRSEMNVSTLELGDSALYLCASSLVGEREAFFGQGTRLTVV.

The J gene is TRBJ2-1, the V gene TRBV4-1, with D unresolved. The CDR3 covers 13 residues. Germline V lookup: CDR1 MGHRA, CDR2 YSYEKL. V was cut by 1 base and J by 9 bases, with 10 bases left in between. The CDR3 bases are TGCGCCAGCAGCCAAGGTATGAACCTTGAGCAGTTCTTC. Translating it yields CASSQGMNLEQFF.

This chain connects TRBV2 to TRBJ2-1, with 7 nucleotides matching TRBD2. This CDR3 comprises 16 residues. V gave up 6 bases and J gave up 6 bases; unmatched junction bases: 14. Looked up from germline, CDR1 is SNHLY and CDR2 is FYNNEI. CDR3 DNA: TGTGCCAGCAGCGCCCCCCGGCGGGAGCTGCCCAATGAGCAGTTCTTC. Translation gives CASSAPRRELPNEQFF. The full variable domain, in which reference TRBV2 and TRBJ2-1 provide the parts outside the CDR3, is EPEVTQTPSHQVTQMGQEVILRCVPISNHLYFYWYRQILGQKVEFLVSFYNNEISEKSEIFDDQFSVERPDGSNFTLKIRSTKLEDSAMYFCASSAPRRELPNEQFFGPGTRLTVL.

The chain recombines TRBV5-6 with TRBJ1-3; TRBD1 matches at 8 bases. The CDR3 sequence is 13 residues long. CDR1 is SGHDT and CDR2 is YYEEEE in the germline V gene. Trimming took 0 bases from V and 9 from J; bases not matched to a gene: 2. CDR3 in amino acids: CASSLAGQGTIYF. The CDR3 DNA reads as TGTGCCAGCAGCTTGGCCGGACAGGGCACCATATATTTT.

The chain employs TRBV3-1 (or the pseudogene TRBV3-2) and TRBJ2-7; 8 bases fit TRBD1. Per germline, CDR1 LGHDT and CDR2 YNNKEL (reference sequence). The CDR3 contains 11 residues. The V gene end was trimmed by 5 bases and the J gene end by 12 bases; junction bases not matched to a gene: 6. In nucleotides, the CDR3 is TGTGCCAGCAGCGATAGCGACAGGGGGTACTTC. This gives the protein CASSDSDRGYF.

This clone was seen only a few times. The sample holds other DNA sequences that translate to the same CDR3. CDR3 bases: TGCAGTGCTAGCCCTGGAAACACCATATATTTT. Its translation is CSASPGNTIYF. The J gene is TRBJ1-3, the V gene TRBV20-1; D is unclear. V was clipped by 3 bases and J by 2 bases, with 2 bases between them. CDR1 and CDR2 (germline): DFQATT, SNEGSKA (reference sequence). The CDR3 has 11 residues.

CDR3: CASSRQTGIYEQYF. DNA of the CDR3: TGTGCCAGCTCACGCCAGACAGGGATCTACGAGCAGTACTTC. V and J are TRBV18 and TRBJ2-7; 7 nucleotides agree with TRBD1. With V trimmed by 4 bases and J by 3 bases, 6 bases remained unmatched. This CDR3 is built from 14 residues. Germline CDR1 and CDR2: KGHSH and LQKENI.

V is TRBV7-3 and J is TRBJ2-2, with 13 bases that match TRBD2. The CDR3 is made up of 17 amino acids. The J segment lost 5 bases and the V segment lost 1 base, leaving 4 bases of the junction unmatched. Germline CDR1 reads SGHTA; CDR2 reads FQGTGA. CDR3 residues: CASSLRLAGGGTGELFF. CDR3 DNA: TGTGCCAGCAGCTTAAGACTAGCGGGAGGAGGGACCGGGGAGCTGTTTTTT.

The chain is built from TRBV4-1 and TRBJ2-7, with a tentative D call TRBD2 (6 bases). The ends were cut back, 3 bases at V and 5 bases at J, with 11 bases in the middle. The germline CDR1 and CDR2 sequences are MGHRA and YSYEKL. CDR3 length: 13 amino acids. For the CDR3, the DNA is TGCGCCAGCAGCCAGACTAGTTTCGACGAGCAGTACTTC. As protein: CASSQTSFDEQYF.

V gene TRBV28 combines with J gene TRBJ2-5, with no clear D. This CDR3 is 14 amino acids long. V lost 2 bases to trimming and J lost 5 bases, with 12 bases between them. Germline V gene lookup returns CDR1 MDHEN and CDR2 SYDVKM. The CDR3 nucleotides are TGTGCCAGCAGTTTACTGGGTTTGTGGGAGACCCAGTACTTC. Encoded protein: CASSLLGLWETQYF.

The chain recombines TRBV6-2 or TRBV6-3 with TRBJ1-5, with D possibly TRBD1 on 5 matching bases. The CDR3 runs to 15 residues. Germline lookup yields CDR1 MNHEY and CDR2 SVGEGT. Trimming cost V 0 bases and J 6 bases, with 12 bases left between them. This chain's CDR3 is CASSYSVIGGQPQHF. The CDR3 DNA sequence: TGTGCCAGCAGTTACTCGGTTATTGGGGGTCAGCCCCAGCATTTT.

In DNA, the CDR3 is TGTGCCACCAGTGACCCGACAGGGGTTGATGGCTACACCTTC. Translated: CATSDPTGVDGYTF. The rearrangement links TRBV24-1 to TRBJ1-2, with TRBD1 matching 8 bases. V trimming: 4 bases; J trimming: 6 bases; junction bases outside the gene matches: 6. The CDR3 has 14 residues. In germline, CDR1 is KGHDR, CDR2 SFDVKD.

As regards this clone: Other DNA sequences of this sample code for an identical CDR3. The J gene is TRBJ1-2, the V gene TRBV7-2, with no clear D. The CDR3 loop spans 13 amino acids. The germline V and J ends were trimmed by 1 base and 5 bases, with 8 bases remaining between them. Germline lookup yields CDR1 SGHTA and CDR2 FQGNSA. The CDR3 region is CASSLGTEYGYTF. The CDR3 DNA sequence: TGTGCCAGCAGCTTAGGCACGGAGTATGGCTACACCTTC.

The chain employs TRBV9 and TRBJ2-2, with TRBD2 identical over 7 bases. CDR1 SGDLS and CDR2 YYNGEE come from the germline V gene. The CDR3 runs 15 residues. Trimming removed 2 bases from V and 4 bases from J; junction bases left unmatched: 5. CDR3 in amino acids: CASSVSGTFTGELFF. In DNA, the CDR3 is TGTGCCAGCAGCGTGAGCGGGACCTTCACCGGGGAGCTGTTTTTT. Full variable domain (rest looked up from reference TRBV9 and TRBJ2-2): DSGVTQTPKHLITATGQRVTLRCSPRSGDLSVYWYQQSLDQGLQFLIQYYNGEERAKGNILERFSAQQFPDLHSELNLSSLELGDSALYFCASSVSGTFTGELFFGEGSRLTVL.